One sample yielded the 20 T cell receptor beta chains listed below, sequenced in a study of post-analysis software for immune sequencing data. Tagging with unique molecular identifiers was a feature of the TCR beta cDNA libraries. TCRdb reprocessed the PCR reads with MiXCR, giving one entry per CDR3 protein. The sample has around 160,000 distinct CDR3 sequences, 30% to 45% seen once. Source: blood, taken after autologous hematopoietic stem cell transplantation. The receptors derive from a girl aged 5-17 years with multiple sclerosis.

The chain employs TRBV20-1 and TRBJ2-5; D unclear. V was shortened by 6 bases and J by 0 bases, with 11 bases between the two germline ends. CDR3 length: 13 amino acids. Germline loops: CDR1 DFQATT, CDR2 SNEGSKA (reference sequence). CDR3 region: CSAVPPNQETQYF. For the CDR3, the DNA is TGCAGTGCCGTCCCTCCTAACCAAGAGACCCAGTACTTC.

Ten or more counts support this clonotype. In nucleotides, the CDR3 is TGCAGCGTTTCGGGGTGGTCAGCGGGAGTGCGGATCGGGAATGAGCAGTTCTTC. Amino acids: CSVSGWSAGVRIGNEQFF. The chain is built from TRBV29-1 and TRBJ2-1, with 8 positions matching TRBD2. The CDR3 length is 18 residues. Trimming cost V 5 bases and J 7 bases; bases outside gene matches: 22. Looked up from germline, CDR1 is SQVTM and CDR2 is ANQGSEA.

V is TRBV27 and J is TRBJ2-1; tentatively, D is TRBD2 (5 bases). Germline CDR1 and CDR2: MNHEY and SMNVEV (reference sequence). The CDR3 is 14 amino acids. Trimming removed 2 bases at V and 6 bases at J, with 11 bases between. CDR3 nucleotides: TGTGCCAGCAGTTTAATAGTAGCGCCCAATGAGCAGTTCTTC. The encoded protein is CASSLIVAPNEQFF.

The chain is built from TRBV20-1 and TRBJ2-1; TRBD2 matches 7 bases. Germline V gene sequence: CDR1 DFQATT, CDR2 SNEGSKA (reference sequence). This CDR3 has 12 amino acids. Trimming cost V 6 bases and J 5 bases; bases outside gene matches: 4. This chain's CDR3 is CSAQRDHNEQFF. CDR3 DNA sequence: TGCAGTGCGCAGCGGGACCACAATGAGCAGTTCTTC.

This clonotype was seen a few times. Mismatch with germline at one junction end may stem from a read error. This rearrangement joins TRBV7-7 to TRBJ2-1, with D perhaps TRBD2 (6 bases). The V gene's germline CDR1 is SSHAT and CDR2 FNYEAQ (reference sequence). This CDR3 comprises 16 residues. CDR3 sequence (DNA): TGTGCTAGCAGCCCTGCTCACAGCGGGTCCGTCGGTGAGCAGTTCTTC. It codes for CASSPAHSGSVGEQFF.

The gene calls are TRBV7-8 and TRBJ2-1; D not resolved. CDR1 and CDR2 (germline): SGHVS, FQNEAQ. Trimming removed 3 bases at V and 7 bases at J, with 4 bases between. The CDR3 is made up of 11 amino acids. CDR3 DNA sequence: TGTGCCAGCAGCTTCACGAATGAGCAGTTCTTC. As protein: CASSFTNEQFF.

This chain links TRBV29-1 with TRBJ2-1; D is perhaps TRBD1 (5 bases). The CDR3 loop spans 12 amino acids. CDR1 and CDR2 from the germline V gene are SQVTM and ANQGSEA. V was clipped by 3 bases and J by 7 bases, with 10 bases between them. This chain's CDR3 is CSVDAGPNEQFF. The DNA for the CDR3 is TGCAGCGTTGACGCAGGGCCAAATGAGCAGTTCTTC.

In this sample, this clonotype turned up many times. The gene calls are TRBV29-1 and TRBJ2-1, with 9 bases fitting TRBD2. V lost 4 bases to trimming and J lost 8 bases; unmatched junction nucleotides: 12. Germline CDR1 reads SQVTM; CDR2 reads ANQGSEA. The CDR3 spans 15 residues. Written as DNA, the CDR3 is TGCAGCGTTGTTAAAGGTAGCGGGAGTGTGTATGAGCAGTTCTTC. This gives the protein CSVVKGSGSVYEQFF.

This chain links TRBV6-2 or TRBV6-3 with TRBJ2-7; D is perhaps TRBD2 (5 bases). The V gene lost 5 bases and the J gene lost 2 bases, with 16 bases spanning the gap. The CDR3 spans 15 residues. CDR1 and CDR2 from the germline V gene are MNHEY and SVGEGT. CDR3 sequence reads: CASSADGGPPYEQYF. Written as DNA, the CDR3 is TGTGCCAGCAGTGCGGACGGAGGACCTCCCTACGAGCAGTACTTC.

The genes are TRBV5-1 and TRBJ2-3, with 8 bases that match TRBD1. In germline, CDR1 is SGHRS, CDR2 YFSETQ. V gave up 4 bases and J gave up 3 bases; unmatched junction bases: 4. CDR3 length: 14 residues. This CDR3 reads CASSMDRDTDTQYF. The DNA of the CDR3 is TGCGCCAGCAGCATGGACAGGGATACAGATACGCAGTATTTT. The full variable domain, completed using reference TRBV5-1 and TRBJ2-3, is KAGVTQTPRYLIKTRGQQVTLSCSPISGHRSVSWYQQTPGQGLQFLFEYFSETQRNKGNFPGRFSGRQFSNSRSEMNVSTLELGDSALYLCASSMDRDTDTQYFGPGTRLTVL.

The CDR3 bases are TGTGCCAGCAGTTACGGAACAGGGGCCGTCAACTATGGCTACACCTTC. This gives the protein CASSYGTGAVNYGYTF. The V call is TRBV6-5, the J call TRBJ1-2; 7 nucleotides agree with TRBD1. This CDR3 region has 16 residues. Germline CDR1 is MNHEY and CDR2 is SVGAGI. V shed 2 bases, J shed 2 bases, and the junction held 8 bases outside the gene matches.

This clonotype was counted ten times or more. J is TRBJ2-3 and V is TRBV15, with 9 nucleotides matching TRBD2. The V gene's germline CDR1 is LNHNV and CDR2 YYDKDF (reference sequence). V was pared by 3 bases and J by 10 bases, with 8 bases of the junction left unmatched. The length of the CDR3 is 14 residues. DNA of the CDR3: TGTGCCACCAGCAGGGGTAGCGGGAGCGCCGCGCAGTATTTT. It translates to CATSRGSGSAAQYF.

There are a few counts of this clonotype. The chain combines TRBV6-5 with TRBJ2-3, with D tentatively TRBD1 (5 bases). Per the germline V gene, CDR1 is MNHEY and CDR2 is SVGAGI. This CDR3 spans 15 amino acids. The V gene lost 2 bases and the J gene lost 5 bases, with 14 bases spanning the gap. The CDR3 DNA follows: TGTGCCAGCAGTTACACAGAAAACCAGGGAGATACGCAGTATTTT. Its protein product is CASSYTENQGDTQYF.

This clonotype was counted only a few times. This may arise from a read error, as a much more abundant clone is one base away. It is unclear where the CDR3 begins or ends on the DNA, so no DNA is shown, and the CDR3 is as TCRdb lists it. The chain combines TRBV12-3 or TRBV12-4 with TRBJ2-7; the table calls TRBD1, which could not be checked here. The CDR3 is 14 residues long, ends included. The CDR3 region is CASTWGTGSYEQDF.

The table lists this clonotype with many counts. V is TRBV10-3 and J is TRBJ2-1, with D possibly being TRBD1 (6 bases). The V gene's germline CDR1 is ENHRY and CDR2 SYGVKD. The CDR3 covers 15 residues. Trimming took off 4 bases at V and 2 bases at J, with 12 bases between the two ends. For the CDR3, the DNA is TGTGCCATCAGTGTACGCCCAGGGGCCTACAATGAGCAGTTCTTC. Encoded protein: CAISVRPGAYNEQFF.

The chain combines TRBV2 with TRBJ2-1; 8 nucleotides align to TRBD2. The CDR3 is made up of 18 amino acids. Trimming cost V 2 bases and J 3 bases; bases outside gene matches: 12. Germline lookup yields CDR1 SNHLY and CDR2 FYNNEI. DNA for the CDR3: TGTGCCAGCAGTGAATTTGGTTTTCCTAGCGGGTTCTACAATGAGCAGTTCTTC. Amino acid sequence: CASSEFGFPSGFYNEQFF. Variable domain in full (rest from reference TRBV2 and TRBJ2-1): EPEVTQTPSHQVTQMGQEVILRCVPISNHLYFYWYRQILGQKVEFLVSFYNNEISEKSEIFDDQFSVERPDGSNFTLKIRSTKLEDSAMYFCASSEFGFPSGFYNEQFFGPGTRLTVL.

This clonotype was observed a single time. This chain uses TRBV5-1 with TRBJ2-5, with D possibly matching TRBD1 (6 bases). V was clipped by 0 bases and J by 7 bases, with 13 bases between them. Germline V lookup: CDR1 SGHRS, CDR2 YFSETQ. The CDR3 is 14 residues long. The CDR3 DNA sequence: TGCGCCAGCAGCTTGGACAGGGCAGAAGGGACCCAGTACTTC. This encodes CASSLDRAEGTQYF.

This clonotype was counted between two and nine times. The chain recombines TRBV5-1 with TRBJ2-3, with TRBD2 matching over 8 bases. CDR3 length: 14 residues. Trimming took 4 bases from V and 5 from J; bases not matched to a gene: 6. Germline-derived CDR1 and CDR2 are SGHRS and YFSETQ. CDR3 region: CASSAGTSGDTQYF. CDR3 in DNA: TGCGCCAGCAGCGCTGGGACTAGTGGAGATACGCAGTATTTT.

In its sample, this clonotype was seen once. V gene TRBV5-1 combines with J gene TRBJ2-1; no clear D gene. The CDR3 length is 14 residues. The germline gives CDR1 SGHRS, CDR2 YFSETQ. The V gene lost 0 bases and the J gene lost 10 bases, with 14 bases spanning the gap. The CDR3 DNA is TGCGCCAGCAGCTTGGGGTTAGCATCAGGCGAGCAGTTCTTC. Protein product: CASSLGLASGEQFF.

The V call is TRBV7-8, the J call TRBJ2-6; possibly TRBD2 for D (5 bases). CDR3 length: 17 residues. V lost 4 bases to trimming and J lost 0 bases, with 13 bases between them. The germline V gene has CDR1 SGHVS and CDR2 FQNEAQ. This chain's CDR3 is CASSSGSQLSGANVLTF. The CDR3 DNA sequence: TGTGCCAGCAGCTCGGGATCTCAGCTCTCTGGGGCCAACGTCCTGACTTTC.